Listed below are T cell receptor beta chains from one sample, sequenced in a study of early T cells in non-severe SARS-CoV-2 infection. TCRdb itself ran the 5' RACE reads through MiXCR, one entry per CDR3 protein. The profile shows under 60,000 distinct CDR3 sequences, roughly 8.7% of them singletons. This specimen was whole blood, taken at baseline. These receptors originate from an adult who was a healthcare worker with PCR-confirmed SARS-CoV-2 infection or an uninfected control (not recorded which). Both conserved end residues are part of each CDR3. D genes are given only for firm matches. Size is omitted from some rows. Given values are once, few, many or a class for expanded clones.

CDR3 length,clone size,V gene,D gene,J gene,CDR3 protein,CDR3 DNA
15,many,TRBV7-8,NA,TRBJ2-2,CASSLVRQNTGELFF,TGTGCCAGCAGCTTAGTACGGCAGAACACCGGGGAGCTGTTTTTT
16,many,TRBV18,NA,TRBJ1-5,CASSPRVLGDNQPQHF,TGTGCCAGCTCACCACGGGTTCTGGGAGACAATCAGCCCCAGCATTTT
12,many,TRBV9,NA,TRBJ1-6,CASPGHLSPLHF,TGTGCCAGCCCGGGACACCTGAGTCCCCTCCACTTT
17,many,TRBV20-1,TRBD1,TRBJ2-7,CSARDLNRGTTIYEQYF,TGCAGTGCTAGAGATCTAAACAGGGGGACCACCATCTACGAGCAGTACTTC
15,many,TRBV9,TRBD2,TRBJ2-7,CASSVGASGSYEQYF,TGTGCCAGCAGCGTAGGGGCTAGCGGGAGCTACGAGCAGTACTTC
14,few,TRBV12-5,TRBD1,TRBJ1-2,CASALSGGFYGYTF,TGTGCTAGTGCTCTCTCAGGGGGCTTCTATGGCTACACCTTC
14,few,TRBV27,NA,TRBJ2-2,CASSRYPNTGELFF,TGTGCCAGCAGTCGGTACCCGAACACCGGGGAGCTGTTTTTT
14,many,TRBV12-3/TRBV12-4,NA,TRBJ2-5,CASSLDSYQETQYF,TGTGCCAGCAGTTTAGACAGCTACCAAGAGACCCAGTACTTC
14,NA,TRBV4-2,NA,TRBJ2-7,CASSQDLQDYEQYF,TGTGCCAGCAGCCAAGATCTTCAGGACTACGAGCAGTACTTC
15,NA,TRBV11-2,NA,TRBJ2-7,CASSSGPTTSYEQYF,TGTGCCAGCAGCTCGGGACCAACGACCTCCTACGAGCAGTACTTC
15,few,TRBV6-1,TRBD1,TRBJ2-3,CASSEAEQGHDTQYF,TGTGCCAGCAGTGAAGCGGAACAGGGGCATGATACGCAGTATTTT
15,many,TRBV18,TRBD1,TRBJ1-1,CASSPAEGARTEAFF,TGTGCCAGCTCACCCGCTGAGGGGGCGCGGACTGAAGCTTTCTTT
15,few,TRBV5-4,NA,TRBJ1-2,CASSESGSSGLGYTF,TGTGCCAGCAGCGAATCCGGGTCTAGTGGACTTGGCTACACCTTC
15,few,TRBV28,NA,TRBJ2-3,CASSSPEGSTDTQYF,TGTGCCAGCAGCAGCCCCGAGGGGTCCACAGATACGCAGTATTTT
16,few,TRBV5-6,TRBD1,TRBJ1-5,CASSLWSPGGYQPQHF,TGTGCCAGCAGCTTGTGGAGCCCAGGGGGCTATCAGCCCCAGCATTTT
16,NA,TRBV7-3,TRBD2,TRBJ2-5,CASSLSGGSARETQYF,TGTGCCAGCAGCTTATCGGGCGGGAGTGCTCGAGAGACCCAGTACTTC